A selection of T cell receptor beta chains follows, all from one sample in a study of blood T cell repertoires in COVID-19. TCRdb's copy holds only in-frame clones and misses some; the assay was immunoSEQ multiplex PCR. The sample has fewer than 500,000 clones; more than 70% are singletons. The sample taken for sequencing was PBMCs or T cells enriched from blood (not recorded which). The receptors originated from a man aged 30 to 39 who had recovered from COVID-19. CDR3s include the opening cysteine and the closing phenylalanine or tryptophan. A D gene is named only where the DNA matches it firmly. Expanded clones are given a class, and other clones once, few, many or no size at all.

d_gene | v_gene | abundance | CDR3aa
TRBD1 | TRBV7-8 | few | CASSLARIRDRDTEAFF
TRBD1 | TRBV12-3/TRBV12-4 | . | CASRDRVDGYTF
TRBD1 | TRBV6-5 | . | CASSYLTGDGGYTF
. | TRBV19 | . | CASSDAAGVYGYTF
. | TRBV12-3/TRBV12-4 | few | CASSPPGGYGYTF
TRBD1 | TRBV27 | . | CASLKSGQGAPEAFF
. | TRBV15 | . | CATSPTGGHQPQHF
TRBD2 | TRBV2 | . | CASSEAGLAGPVGTDTQYF
TRBD1 | TRBV6-5 | . | CATDREKSGANVLTF
. | TRBV4-3 | . | CASSQELQVVRGYTF
. | TRBV4-2 | few | CASSQETANTEAFF
TRBD1 | TRBV18 | . | CASSSGQGGATGANVLTF
. | TRBV25-1 | . | CASSAFTALDTEAFF
. | TRBV7-2 | . | CASSTGLIETQYF
. | TRBV18 | . | CASSQNQGALHF
TRBD1 | TRBV5-6 | . | CASSFSPQGKNIQYF
TRBD2 | TRBV27 | . | CASRLQAGLNTGELFF
. | TRBV7-8 | . | CASSLRGGLDEKLFF
. | TRBV19 | . | CASRRQQTTNEKLFF
. | TRBV10-3 | . | CAIPHGRGATGELFF
TRBD1 | TRBV29-1 | . | CSGTGGYSGNTIYF
TRBD1 | TRBV19 | . | CASSEHRDRGHNEQFF
. | TRBV6-1 | few | CASSEGPSQETQYF
. | TRBV5-5 | . | CASSMDRVEQYF
. | TRBV7-9 | . | CASSWQEGQPQHF
TRBD2 | TRBV9 | . | CASSVGTSGGQDTQYF
. | TRBV5-6 | . | CASSWRTVEFF
. | TRBV7-8 | . | CASSSSTEAFF
TRBD1 | TRBV7-8 | once | CASSFSDRVNEQYF
TRBD1 | TRBV15 | . | CATSRDIQGAGDTQYF
TRBD2 | TRBV2 | . | CASSDPFAGADTQYF
. | TRBV2 | . | CASMDQADTEAFF
TRBD1 | TRBV4-3 | . | CASSRDRGDYGYTF
TRBD2 | TRBV7-9 | . | CASSFSGGSTNEQYF
. | TRBV12-1 | . | CASSCMQRQGLGSYEQYF
. | TRBV12-3/TRBV12-4 | . | CASSPQGFGYTF
TRBD1 | TRBV19 | . | CASSNRGQGLREQYF
. | TRBV3-1/TRBV3-2 | . | CASSQFGSGELFF
TRBD2 | TRBV29-1 | . | CSVELAGALSTDTQYF
. | TRBV14 | . | CASSTQGRGFLDTEAFF
. | TRBV6-6 | . | CASSPRGPGNTIYF
. | TRBV12-5 | . | CASGLGTIGNTIYF
TRBD1 | TRBV10-3 | few | CAIRSRDRDISPLHF
. | TRBV11-2 | . | CASSLGGSGLFDGYTF
TRBD2 | TRBV19 | . | CASSPVGGGGETQYF
TRBD2 | TRBV2 | . | CASSERRGYMETQYF
. | TRBV6-5 | . | CASRSGNQPQHF
TRBD1 | TRBV2 | . | CASSARTGGNSPLHF
. | TRBV3-1/TRBV3-2 | . | CASSISEGRTEAFF
TRBD1 | TRBV6-4 | . | CASKPTGQGDYGYTF
TRBD1 | TRBV7-3 | . | CASSRTGDSGNTIYF
TRBD1 | TRBV10-3 | . | CAIRSGTGGPTEAFF
. | TRBV9 | few | CASSVGPTREQYF
TRBD1 | TRBV11-3 | . | CASSLGDRGSYEQFF
TRBD1 | TRBV6-6 | . | CASSLQGKGYGYTF
. | TRBV9 | few | CASSGSGLYNYGYTF
TRBD1 | TRBV19 | . | CASRYQGGDTEAFF
TRBD1 | TRBV19 | . | CASSPPRQGWANEKLFF
TRBD1 | TRBV5-1 | . | CASRPGGPLDEQYF